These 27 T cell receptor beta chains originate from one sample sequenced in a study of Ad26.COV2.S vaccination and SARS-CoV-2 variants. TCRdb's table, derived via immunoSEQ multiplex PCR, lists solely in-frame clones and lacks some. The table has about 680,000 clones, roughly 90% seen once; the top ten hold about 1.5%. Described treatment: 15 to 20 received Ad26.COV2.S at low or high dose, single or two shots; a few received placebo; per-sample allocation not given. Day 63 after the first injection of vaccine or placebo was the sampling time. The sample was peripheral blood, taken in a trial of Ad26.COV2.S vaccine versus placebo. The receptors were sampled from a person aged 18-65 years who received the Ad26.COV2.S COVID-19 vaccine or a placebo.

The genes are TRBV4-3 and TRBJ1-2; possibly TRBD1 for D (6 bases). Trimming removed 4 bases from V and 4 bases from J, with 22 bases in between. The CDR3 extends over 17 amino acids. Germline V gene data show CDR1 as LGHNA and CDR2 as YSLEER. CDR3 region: CASSPGQDRQNFYGYTF. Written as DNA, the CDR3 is TGCGCCAGCAGCCCAGGGCAGGACAGACAGAATTTCTATGGCTACACCTTC.

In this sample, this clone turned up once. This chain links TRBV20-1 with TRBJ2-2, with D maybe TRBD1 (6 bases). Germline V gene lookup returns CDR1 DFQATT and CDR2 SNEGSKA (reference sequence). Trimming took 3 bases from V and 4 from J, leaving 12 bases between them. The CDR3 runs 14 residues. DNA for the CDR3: TGCAGTGCTAGTGGGACACAGATCACCGGGGAGCTGTTTTTT. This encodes CSASGTQITGELFF.

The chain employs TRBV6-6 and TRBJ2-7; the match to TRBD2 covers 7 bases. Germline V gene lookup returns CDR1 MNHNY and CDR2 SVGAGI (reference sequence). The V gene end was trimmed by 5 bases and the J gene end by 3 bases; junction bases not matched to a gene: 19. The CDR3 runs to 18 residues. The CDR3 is CASSPRRVIAGTNYEQYF. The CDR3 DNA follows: TGTGCCAGCAGTCCCCGCAGAGTGATAGCGGGTACAAACTACGAGCAGTACTTC.

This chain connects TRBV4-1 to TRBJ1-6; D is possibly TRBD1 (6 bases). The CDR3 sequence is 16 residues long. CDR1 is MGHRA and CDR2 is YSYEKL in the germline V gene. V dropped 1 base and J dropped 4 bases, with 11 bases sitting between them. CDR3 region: CASSQVQGDYNSPLHF. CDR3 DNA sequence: TGCGCCAGCAGCCAAGTACAGGGCGATTATAATTCACCCCTCCACTTT.

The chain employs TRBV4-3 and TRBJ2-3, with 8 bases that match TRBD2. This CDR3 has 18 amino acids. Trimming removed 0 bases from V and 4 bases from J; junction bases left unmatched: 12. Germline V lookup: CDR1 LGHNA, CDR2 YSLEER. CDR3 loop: CASSQDGGRGAPADTQYF. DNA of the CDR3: TGCGCCAGCAGCCAAGATGGGGGGCGGGGGGCGCCCGCAGATACGCAGTATTTT.

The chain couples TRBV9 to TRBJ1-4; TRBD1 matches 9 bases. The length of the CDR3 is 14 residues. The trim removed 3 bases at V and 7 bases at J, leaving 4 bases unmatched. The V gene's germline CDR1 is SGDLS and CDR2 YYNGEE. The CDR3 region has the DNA TGTGCCAGCAGCGCGACAGGGGGGAGTGAAAAACTGTTTTTT. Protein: CASSATGGSEKLFF.

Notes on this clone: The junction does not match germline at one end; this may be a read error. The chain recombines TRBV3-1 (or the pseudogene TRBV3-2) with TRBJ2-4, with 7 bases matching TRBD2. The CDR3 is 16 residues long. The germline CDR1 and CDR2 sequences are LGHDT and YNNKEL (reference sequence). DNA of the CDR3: TGTGCCGGCAGCCAACCTAGCGGTTTAGCCAAAAACATTCAGTACTTC. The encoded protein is CAGSQPSGLAKNIQYF.

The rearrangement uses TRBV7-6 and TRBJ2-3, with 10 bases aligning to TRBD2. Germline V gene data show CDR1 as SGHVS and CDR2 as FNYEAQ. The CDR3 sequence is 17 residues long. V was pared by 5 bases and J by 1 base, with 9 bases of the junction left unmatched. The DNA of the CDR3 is TGTGCCAGCAGCCCCCCCCTTCTAGCGGGGGGCACAGATACGCAGTATTTT. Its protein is CASSPPLLAGGTDTQYF.

The CDR3 sequence: CASSQEGQGDTGELFF. The CDR3 region has the DNA TGTGCCAGCAGCCAGGAGGGACAGGGAGACACCGGGGAGCTGTTTTTT. This rearrangement joins TRBV3-1 (or the pseudogene TRBV3-2) to TRBJ2-2; 9 bases agree with TRBD1. The CDR3 spans 16 residues. The trim removed 3 bases at V and 3 bases at J, leaving 5 bases unmatched. Germline V gene data show CDR1 as LGHDT and CDR2 as YNNKEL (reference sequence).

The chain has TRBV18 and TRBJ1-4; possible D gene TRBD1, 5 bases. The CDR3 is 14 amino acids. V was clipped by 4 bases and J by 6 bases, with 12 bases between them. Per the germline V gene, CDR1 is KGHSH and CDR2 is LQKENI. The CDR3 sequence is CASSLYRDYEKLFF. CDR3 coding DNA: TGTGCCAGCTCACTTTACCGGGACTATGAAAAACTGTTTTTT.

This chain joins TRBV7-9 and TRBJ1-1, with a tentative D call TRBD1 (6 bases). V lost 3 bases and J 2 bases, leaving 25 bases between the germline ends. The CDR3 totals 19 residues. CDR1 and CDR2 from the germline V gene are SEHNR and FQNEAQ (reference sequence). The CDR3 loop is CASSFSPQSGGRTNTEAFF. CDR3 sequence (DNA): TGTGCCAGCAGCTTCTCTCCTCAAAGCGGGGGGCGGACCAACACTGAAGCTTTCTTT.

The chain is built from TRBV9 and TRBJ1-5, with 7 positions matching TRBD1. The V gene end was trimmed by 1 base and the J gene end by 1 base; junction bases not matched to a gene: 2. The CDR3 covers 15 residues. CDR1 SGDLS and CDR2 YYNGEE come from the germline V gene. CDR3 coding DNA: TGTGCCAGCAGCGTACAGGGACAGAGCAATCAGCCCCAGCATTTT. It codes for CASSVQGQSNQPQHF.

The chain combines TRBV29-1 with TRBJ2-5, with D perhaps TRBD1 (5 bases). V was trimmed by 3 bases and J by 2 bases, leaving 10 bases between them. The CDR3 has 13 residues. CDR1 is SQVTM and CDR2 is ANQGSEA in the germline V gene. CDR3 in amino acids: CSVEGDRQETQYF. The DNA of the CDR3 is TGCAGCGTTGAGGGCGACAGACAAGAGACCCAGTACTTC.

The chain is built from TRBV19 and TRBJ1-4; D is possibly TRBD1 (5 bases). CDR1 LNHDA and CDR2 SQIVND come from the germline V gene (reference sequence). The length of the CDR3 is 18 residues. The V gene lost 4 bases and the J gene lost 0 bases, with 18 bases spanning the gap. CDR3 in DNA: TGTGCCAGTAGTAATCGACAGTCCTTTGGTGCAACTAATGAAAAACTGTTTTTT. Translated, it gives CASSNRQSFGATNEKLFF. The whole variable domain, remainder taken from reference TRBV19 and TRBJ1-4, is DGGITQSPKYLFRKEGQNVTLSCEQNLNHDAMYWYRQDPGQGLRLIYYSQIVNDFQKGDIAEGYSVSREKKESFPLTVTSAQKNPTAFYLCASSNRQSFGATNEKLFFGSGTQLSVL.

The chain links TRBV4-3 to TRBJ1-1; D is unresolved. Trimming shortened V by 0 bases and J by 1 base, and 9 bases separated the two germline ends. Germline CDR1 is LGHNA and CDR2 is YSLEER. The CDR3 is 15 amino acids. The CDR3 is CASSQDPKQNTEAFF. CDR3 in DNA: TGCGCCAGCAGCCAAGATCCGAAACAGAACACTGAAGCTTTCTTT.

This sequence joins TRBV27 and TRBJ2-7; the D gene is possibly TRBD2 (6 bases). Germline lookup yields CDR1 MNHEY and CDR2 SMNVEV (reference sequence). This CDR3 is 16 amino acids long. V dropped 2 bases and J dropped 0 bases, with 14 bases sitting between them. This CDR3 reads CASSLRFIGSSYEQYF. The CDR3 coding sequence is TGTGCCAGCAGTTTAAGGTTTATCGGGAGCTCCTACGAGCAGTACTTC.

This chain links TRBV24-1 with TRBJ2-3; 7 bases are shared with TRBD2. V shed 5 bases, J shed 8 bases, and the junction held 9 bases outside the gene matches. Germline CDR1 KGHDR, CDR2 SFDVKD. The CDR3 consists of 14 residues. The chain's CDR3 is CATSGGGESPTQYF. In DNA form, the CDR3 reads TGTGCCACCAGTGGGGGAGGGGAAAGCCCTACGCAGTATTTT.

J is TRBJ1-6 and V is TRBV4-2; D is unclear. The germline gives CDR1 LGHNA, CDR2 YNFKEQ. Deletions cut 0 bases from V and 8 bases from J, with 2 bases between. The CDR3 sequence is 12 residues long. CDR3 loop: CASSQDHSPLHF. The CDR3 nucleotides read TGTGCCAGCAGCCAAGATCATTCACCCCTCCACTTT.

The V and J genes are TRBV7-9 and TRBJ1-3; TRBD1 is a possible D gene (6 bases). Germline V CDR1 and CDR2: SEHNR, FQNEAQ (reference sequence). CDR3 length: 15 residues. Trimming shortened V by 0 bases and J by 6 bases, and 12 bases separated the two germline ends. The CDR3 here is CASSLAEGGANTIYF. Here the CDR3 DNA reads TGTGCCAGCAGCTTAGCTGAGGGGGGAGCAAACACCATATATTTT. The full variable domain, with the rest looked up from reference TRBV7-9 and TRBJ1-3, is DTGVSQNPRHKITKRGQNVTFRCDPISEHNRLYWYRQTLGQGPEFLTYFQNEAQLEKSRLLSDRFSAERPKGSFSTLEIQRTEQGDSAMYLCASSLAEGGANTIYFGEGSWLTVV.

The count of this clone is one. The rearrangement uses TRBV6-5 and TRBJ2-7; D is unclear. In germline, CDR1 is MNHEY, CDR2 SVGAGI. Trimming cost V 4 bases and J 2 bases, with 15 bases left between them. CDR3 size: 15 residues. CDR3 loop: CASSSPISAAYEQYF. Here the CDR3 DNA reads TGTGCCAGCAGTTCCCCAATTTCAGCAGCCTACGAGCAGTACTTC.

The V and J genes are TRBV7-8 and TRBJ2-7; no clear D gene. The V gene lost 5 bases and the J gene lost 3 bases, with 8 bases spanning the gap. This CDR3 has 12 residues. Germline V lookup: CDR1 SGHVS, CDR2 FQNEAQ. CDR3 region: CASSQQLYEQYF. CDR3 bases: TGTGCCAGCAGCCAACAGCTCTACGAGCAGTACTTC.

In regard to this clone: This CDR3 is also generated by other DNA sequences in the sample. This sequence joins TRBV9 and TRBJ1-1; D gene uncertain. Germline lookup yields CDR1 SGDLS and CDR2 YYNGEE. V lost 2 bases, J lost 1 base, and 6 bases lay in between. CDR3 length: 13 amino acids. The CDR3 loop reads CASSVTGNTEAFF. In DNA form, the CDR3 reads TGTGCCAGCAGCGTCACCGGGAACACTGAAGCTTTCTTT.

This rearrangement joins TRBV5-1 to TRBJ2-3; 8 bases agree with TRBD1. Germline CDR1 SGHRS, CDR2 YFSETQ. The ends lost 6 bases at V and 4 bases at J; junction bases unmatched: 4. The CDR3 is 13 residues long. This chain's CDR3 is CASKKQGADTQYF. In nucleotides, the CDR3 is TGCGCCAGCAAAAAACAGGGGGCAGATACGCAGTATTTT.

CDR3 DNA: TGTGCCAGTAGTCGAAGAGGATTGGGGGGCGCGGGGTATGGCTACACCTTC. Residues: CASSRRGLGGAGYGYTF. This rearrangement joins TRBV19 to TRBJ1-2; the D gene is possibly TRBD1 (6 bases). V gave up 5 bases and J gave up 5 bases, with 24 bases separating them. The CDR3 covers 17 residues. CDR1 is LNHDA, CDR2 SQIVND, per germline (reference sequence).

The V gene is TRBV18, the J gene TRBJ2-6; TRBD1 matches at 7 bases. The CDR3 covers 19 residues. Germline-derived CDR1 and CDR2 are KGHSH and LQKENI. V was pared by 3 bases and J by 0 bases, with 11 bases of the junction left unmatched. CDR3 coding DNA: TGTGCCAGCTCACCGTGGGACAGCCGCCCCGGCTCTGGGGCCAACGTCCTGACTTTC. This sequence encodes CASSPWDSRPGSGANVLTF.

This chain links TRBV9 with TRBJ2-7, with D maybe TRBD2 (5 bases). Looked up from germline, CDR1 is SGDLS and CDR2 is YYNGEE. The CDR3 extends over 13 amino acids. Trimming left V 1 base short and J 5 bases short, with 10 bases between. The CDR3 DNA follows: TGTGCCAGCAGCGTAAGCGGCCAGAACGAGCAGTACTTC. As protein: CASSVSGQNEQYF.

This CDR3 is CASSSAGEGTDTQYF. Here the CDR3 DNA reads TGTGCCAGCAGCTCAGCGGGGGAGGGGACAGATACGCAGTATTTT. The chain employs TRBV7-3 and TRBJ2-3, with 8 bases that match TRBD2. Germline V gives CDR1 SGHTA, CDR2 FQGTGA. V dropped 4 bases and J dropped 3; count of bases not matched to a gene: 6. The CDR3 covers 15 residues.